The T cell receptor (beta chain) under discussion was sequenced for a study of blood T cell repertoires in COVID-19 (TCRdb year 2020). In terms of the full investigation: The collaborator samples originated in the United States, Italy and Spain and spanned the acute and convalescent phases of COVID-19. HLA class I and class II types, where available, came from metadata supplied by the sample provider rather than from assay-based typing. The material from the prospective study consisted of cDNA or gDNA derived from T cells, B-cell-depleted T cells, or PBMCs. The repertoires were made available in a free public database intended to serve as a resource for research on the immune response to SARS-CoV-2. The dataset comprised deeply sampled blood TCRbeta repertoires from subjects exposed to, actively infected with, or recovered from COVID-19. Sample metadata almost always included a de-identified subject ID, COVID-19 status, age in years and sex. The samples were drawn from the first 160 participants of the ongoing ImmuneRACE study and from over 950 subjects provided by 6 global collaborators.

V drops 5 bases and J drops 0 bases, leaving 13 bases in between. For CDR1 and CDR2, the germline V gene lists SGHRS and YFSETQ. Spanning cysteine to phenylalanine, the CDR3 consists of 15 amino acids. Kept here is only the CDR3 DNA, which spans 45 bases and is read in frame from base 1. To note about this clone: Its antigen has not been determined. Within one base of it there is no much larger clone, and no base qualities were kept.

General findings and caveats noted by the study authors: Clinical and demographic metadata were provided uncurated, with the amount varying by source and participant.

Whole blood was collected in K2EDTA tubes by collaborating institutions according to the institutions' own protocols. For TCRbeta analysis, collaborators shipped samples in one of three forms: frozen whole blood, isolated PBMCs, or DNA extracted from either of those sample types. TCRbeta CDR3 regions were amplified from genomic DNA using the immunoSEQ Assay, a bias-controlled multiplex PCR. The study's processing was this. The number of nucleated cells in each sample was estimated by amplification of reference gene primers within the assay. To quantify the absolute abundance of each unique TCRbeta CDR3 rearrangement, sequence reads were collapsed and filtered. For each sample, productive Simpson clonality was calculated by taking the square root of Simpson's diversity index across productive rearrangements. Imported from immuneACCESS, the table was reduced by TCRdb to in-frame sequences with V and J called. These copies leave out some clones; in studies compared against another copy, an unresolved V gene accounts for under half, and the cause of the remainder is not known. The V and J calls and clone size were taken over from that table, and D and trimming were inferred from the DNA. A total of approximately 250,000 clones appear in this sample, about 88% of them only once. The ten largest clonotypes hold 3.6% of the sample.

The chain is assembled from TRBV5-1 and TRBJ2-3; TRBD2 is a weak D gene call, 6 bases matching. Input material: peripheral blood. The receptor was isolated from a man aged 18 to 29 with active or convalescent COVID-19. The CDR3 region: CASRPSSASTDTQYF. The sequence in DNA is TGCGCCAGCAGACCCTCTAGCGCCAGCACAGATACGCAGTATTTT.